This TCR beta chain was sequenced during a study of blood T cell repertoires in COVID-19 (dated by TCRdb to 2018 to 2020). In terms of the full investigation: Samples from collaborators originated in the United States, Italy and Spain and spanned both the acute and convalescent phases of COVID-19. The prospective study material was composed of cDNA or gDNA derived from T cells, B-cell-depleted T cells, or PBMCs. The dataset comprised deeply sampled blood TCRbeta repertoires from subjects exposed to, actively infected with, or recovered from COVID-19. The repertoires were made available in a free public database intended to serve as a resource for research on the immune response to SARS-CoV-2. The samples were drawn from the first 160 participants of the ongoing ImmuneRACE study and from 1,254 subjects provided by 6 global collaborators. The sample metadata nearly always contained a de-identified subject ID, COVID-19 status, age in years and sex. Where HLA class I and class II types were available, the types were taken from metadata supplied by the sample provider, not from assay-based typing. General study outcomes and caveats: The amount of clinical and demographic metadata varied by source and participant and was provided uncurated.

TCRbeta CDR3 regions were amplified from genomic DNA by means of the immunoSEQ Assay, a bias-controlled multiplex PCR. Per the original workflow: The number of nucleated cells in each sample was estimated from the amplification of reference gene primers within the assay. Sequence reads were collapsed and filtered to measure the absolute abundance of every unique TCRbeta CDR3 rearrangement. Productive Simpson clonality was computed per sample as the square root of Simpson's diversity index over productive rearrangements. TCRdb limited this immuneACCESS table to in-frame rearrangements with V and J called. A share of clones is missing; checked studies link under half to unresolved V genes, and the rest is unexplained. That table gives V, J and clone size, and the DNA gave D and trimming. Counted in this sample were 120,000 to 150,000 clones; 75% to 90% of them appeared once. Approximately 4.3% of the sample comes from the top ten.

Per the germline V gene, ENHRY is the CDR1 and SYGVKD is the CDR2. Including cysteine and phenylalanine, the CDR3 has 13 amino acids. CDR3 DNA is the only sequence kept; it has 39 bases, read in frame from the first base. From V the trimming removes 6 bases and from J it removes 7 bases, while the gene matches leave 3 bases of the junction unaccounted for. As for this clone: This clone's antigen is unknown. No base quality values were provided; no much bigger clone lies one nucleotide off.

In the prospective study, participants were about 18 to 95 years old, resided in about 25 geographic areas of the United States, and were enrolled through a virtual design. In the prospective study, participants were assigned to cohorts based on the clinical history participants reported in a screening survey and a study questionnaire. Exposed participants had been in contact with someone with a PCR-confirmed or clinician-diagnosed COVID-19 case within 2 weeks of study entry. Each participant in the prospective study had whole blood, serum and a nasopharyngeal or oropharyngeal swab collected by mobile phlebotomists. Additional blood draws and questionnaires over an approximately two-month period could optionally be provided by prospective study participants. Before DNA extraction, prospective study blood samples were shipped either frozen or at room temperature.

The sequence is built from TRBV10-3 and TRBJ1-3; 10 nucleotides in the junction match TRBD1. The sequencing sample was made of PBMCs or T cells enriched from blood (not recorded which). This clonotype was obtained from a woman between 40 and 50 years old who had been exposed to COVID-19. The DNA reads TGTGCCATCAGGGGACAGGGGTGGAACACCATATATTTT. This yields the protein CAIRGQGWNTIYF.